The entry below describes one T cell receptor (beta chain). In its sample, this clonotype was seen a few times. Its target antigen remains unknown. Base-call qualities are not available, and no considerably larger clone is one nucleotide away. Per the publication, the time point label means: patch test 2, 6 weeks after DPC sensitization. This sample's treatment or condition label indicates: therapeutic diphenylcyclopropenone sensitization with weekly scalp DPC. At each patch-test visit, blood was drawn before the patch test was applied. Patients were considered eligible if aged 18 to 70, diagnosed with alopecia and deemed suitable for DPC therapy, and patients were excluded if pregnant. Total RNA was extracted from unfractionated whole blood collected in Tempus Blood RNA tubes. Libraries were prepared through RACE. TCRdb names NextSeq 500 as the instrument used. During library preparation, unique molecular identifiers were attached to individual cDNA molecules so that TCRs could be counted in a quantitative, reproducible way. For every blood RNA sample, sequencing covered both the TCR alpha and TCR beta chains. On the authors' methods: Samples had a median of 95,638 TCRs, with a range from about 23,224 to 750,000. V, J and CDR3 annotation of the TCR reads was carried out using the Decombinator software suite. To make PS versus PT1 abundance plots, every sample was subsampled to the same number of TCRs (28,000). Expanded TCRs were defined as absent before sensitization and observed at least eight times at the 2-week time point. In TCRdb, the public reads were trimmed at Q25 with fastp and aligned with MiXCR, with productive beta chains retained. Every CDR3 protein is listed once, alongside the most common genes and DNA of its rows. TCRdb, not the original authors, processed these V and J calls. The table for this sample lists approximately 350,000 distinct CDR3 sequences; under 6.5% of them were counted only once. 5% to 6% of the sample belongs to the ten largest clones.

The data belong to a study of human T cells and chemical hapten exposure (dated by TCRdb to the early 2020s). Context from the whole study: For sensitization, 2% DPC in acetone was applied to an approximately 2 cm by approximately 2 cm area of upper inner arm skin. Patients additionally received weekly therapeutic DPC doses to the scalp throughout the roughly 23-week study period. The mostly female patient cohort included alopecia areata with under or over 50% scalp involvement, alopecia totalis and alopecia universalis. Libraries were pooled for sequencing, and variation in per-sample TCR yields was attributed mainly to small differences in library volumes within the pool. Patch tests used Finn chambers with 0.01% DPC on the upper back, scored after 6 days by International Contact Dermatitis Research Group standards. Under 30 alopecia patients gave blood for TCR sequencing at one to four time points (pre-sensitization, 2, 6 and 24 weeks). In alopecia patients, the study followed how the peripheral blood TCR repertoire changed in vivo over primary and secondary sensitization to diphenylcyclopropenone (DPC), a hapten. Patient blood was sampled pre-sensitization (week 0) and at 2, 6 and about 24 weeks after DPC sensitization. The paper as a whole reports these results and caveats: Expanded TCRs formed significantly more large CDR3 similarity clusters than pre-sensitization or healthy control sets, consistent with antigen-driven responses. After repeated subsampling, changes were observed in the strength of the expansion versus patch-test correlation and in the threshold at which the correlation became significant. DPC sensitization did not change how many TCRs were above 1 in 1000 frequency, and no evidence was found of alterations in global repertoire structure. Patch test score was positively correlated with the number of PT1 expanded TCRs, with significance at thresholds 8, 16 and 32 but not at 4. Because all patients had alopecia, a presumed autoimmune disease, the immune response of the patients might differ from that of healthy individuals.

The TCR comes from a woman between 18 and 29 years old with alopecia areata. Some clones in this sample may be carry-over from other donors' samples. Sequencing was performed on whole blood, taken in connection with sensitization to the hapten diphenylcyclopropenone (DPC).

The nucleotides are TGCGCCAGCAGCTTGGAGGGGCCCGGGACTGAAGCTTTCTTT. Protein translation: CASSLEGPGTEAFF. The chain joins TRBV5-1 to TRBJ1-1; matching of 5 bases hints at TRBD1 as the D gene. V is shortened by 0 bases, J by 5 bases, and the region joining them spans 11 bases. The CDR3 numbers 14 residues from cysteine through phenylalanine. CDR3 DNA only is kept here, 42 bases in frame from base 1. Sequences SGHRS (CDR1) and YFSETQ (CDR2) are obtained from the germline V gene.